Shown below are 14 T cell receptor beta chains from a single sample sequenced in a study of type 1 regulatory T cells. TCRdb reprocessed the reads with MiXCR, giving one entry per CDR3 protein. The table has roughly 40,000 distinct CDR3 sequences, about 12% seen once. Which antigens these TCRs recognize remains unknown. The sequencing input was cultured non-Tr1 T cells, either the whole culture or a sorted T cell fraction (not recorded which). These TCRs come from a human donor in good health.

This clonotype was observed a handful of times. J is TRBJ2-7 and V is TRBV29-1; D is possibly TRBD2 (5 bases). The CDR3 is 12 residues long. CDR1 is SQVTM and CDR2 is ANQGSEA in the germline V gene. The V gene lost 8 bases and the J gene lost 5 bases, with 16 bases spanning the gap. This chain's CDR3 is CSSVGEWNEQYF. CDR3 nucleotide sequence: TGCAGCTCCGTCGGGGAATGGAACGAGCAGTACTTC.

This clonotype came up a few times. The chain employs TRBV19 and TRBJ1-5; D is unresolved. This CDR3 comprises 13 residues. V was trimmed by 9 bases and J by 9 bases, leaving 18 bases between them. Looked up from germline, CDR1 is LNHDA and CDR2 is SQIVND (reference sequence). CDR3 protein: CASADESFSPQHF. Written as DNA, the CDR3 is TGTGCCAGCGCCGACGAGAGTTTCTCGCCCCAGCATTTT.

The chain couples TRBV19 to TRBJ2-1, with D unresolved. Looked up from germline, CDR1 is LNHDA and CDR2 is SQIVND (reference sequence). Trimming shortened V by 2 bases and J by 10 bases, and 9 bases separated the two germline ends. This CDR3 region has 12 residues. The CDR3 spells CASSIKDWEQFF. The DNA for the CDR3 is TGTGCCAGTAGTATAAAAGATTGGGAGCAGTTCTTC.

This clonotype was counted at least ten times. The CDR3 loop is CASSSGTAGDTQYF. The CDR3 DNA reads as TGTGCCAGCAGCTCTGGGACAGCCGGCGATACGCAGTATTTT. V is TRBV7-6 and J is TRBJ2-3; 7 bases are shared with TRBD1. The CDR3 totals 14 residues. The J segment lost 6 bases and the V segment lost 4 bases, leaving 7 bases of the junction unmatched. Germline values: CDR1 SGHVS, CDR2 FNYEAQ. Full variable domain (outside the CDR3, taken from reference TRBV7-6 and TRBJ2-3): GAGVSQSPRYKVTKRGQDVALRCDPISGHVSLYWYRQALGQGPEFLTYFNYEAQQDKSGLPNDRFSAERPEGSISTLTIQRTEQRDSAMYRCASSSGTAGDTQYFGPGTRLTVL.

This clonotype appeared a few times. This chain's CDR3 is CASSVEGAPFYEQYF. The CDR3 DNA sequence: TGTGCCAGCAGCGTAGAGGGGGCGCCGTTTTACGAGCAGTACTTC. The chain uses TRBV9 and TRBJ2-7; 7 bases map to TRBD1. The CDR3 sequence is 15 residues long. Germline V lookup: CDR1 SGDLS, CDR2 YYNGEE. J was trimmed by 4 bases and V by 0 bases; bases with no gene match: 7.

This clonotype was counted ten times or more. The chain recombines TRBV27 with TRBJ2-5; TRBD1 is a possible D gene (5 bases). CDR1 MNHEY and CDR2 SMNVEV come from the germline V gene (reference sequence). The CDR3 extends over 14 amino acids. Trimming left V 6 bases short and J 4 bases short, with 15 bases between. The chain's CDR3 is CASRRGGKGETQYF. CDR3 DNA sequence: TGTGCCAGCAGAAGGGGTGGAAAGGGAGAGACCCAGTACTTC.

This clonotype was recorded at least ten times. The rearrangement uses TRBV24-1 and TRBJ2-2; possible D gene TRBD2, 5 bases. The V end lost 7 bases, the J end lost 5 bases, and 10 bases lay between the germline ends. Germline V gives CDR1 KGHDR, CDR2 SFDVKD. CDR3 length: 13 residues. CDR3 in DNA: TGTGCCACCAGGAGGTCGGGGACCGGGGAGCTGTTTTTT. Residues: CATRRSGTGELFF.

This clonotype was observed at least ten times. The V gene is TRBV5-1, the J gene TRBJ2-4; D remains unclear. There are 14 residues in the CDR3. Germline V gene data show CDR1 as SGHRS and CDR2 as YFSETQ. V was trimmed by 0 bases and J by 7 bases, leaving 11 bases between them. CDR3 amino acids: CASSLAVTDNIQYF. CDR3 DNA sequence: TGCGCCAGCAGCTTGGCCGTCACAGACAACATTCAGTACTTC.

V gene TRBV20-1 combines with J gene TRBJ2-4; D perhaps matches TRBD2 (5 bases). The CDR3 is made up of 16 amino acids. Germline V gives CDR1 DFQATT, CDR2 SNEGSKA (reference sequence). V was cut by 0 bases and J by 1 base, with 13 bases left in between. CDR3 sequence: CSARDGWEPAKNIQYF. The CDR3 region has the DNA TGCAGTGCTAGAGATGGGTGGGAGCCGGCCAAAAACATTCAGTACTTC.

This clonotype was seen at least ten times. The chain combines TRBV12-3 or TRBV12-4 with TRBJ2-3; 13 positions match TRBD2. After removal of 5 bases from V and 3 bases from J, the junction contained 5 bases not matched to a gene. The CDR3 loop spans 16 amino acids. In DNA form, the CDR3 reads TGTGCCAGCAGTCCCGGACTAGCGGGAGCAACAGATACGCAGTATTTT. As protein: CASSPGLAGATDTQYF.

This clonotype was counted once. The CDR3 DNA is TGTGCCAGCAGCTCCGGACTAGCGGGAGAAGCCGGGGAGCTGTTTTTT. This codes for CASSSGLAGEAGELFF. The rearrangement uses TRBV7-8 and TRBJ2-2; 13 bases agree with TRBD2. The CDR3 length is 16 residues. Germline V gene data show CDR1 as SGHVS and CDR2 as FQNEAQ. V lost 4 bases and J lost 6; bases outside the gene matches: 5.

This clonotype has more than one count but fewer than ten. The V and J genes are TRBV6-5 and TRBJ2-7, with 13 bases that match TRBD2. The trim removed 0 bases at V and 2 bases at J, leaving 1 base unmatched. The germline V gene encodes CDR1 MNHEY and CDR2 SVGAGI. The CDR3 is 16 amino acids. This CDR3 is CASSYSGLAGAYEQYF. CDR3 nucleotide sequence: TGTGCCAGCAGTTACTCCGGACTAGCGGGGGCCTACGAGCAGTACTTC.

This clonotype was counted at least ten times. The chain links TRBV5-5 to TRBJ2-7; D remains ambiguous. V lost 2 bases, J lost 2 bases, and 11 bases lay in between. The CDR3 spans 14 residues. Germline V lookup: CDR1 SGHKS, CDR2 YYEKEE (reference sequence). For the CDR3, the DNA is TGTGCCAGCAGCTTTCTTCACGGCACCTACGAGCAGTACTTC. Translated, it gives CASSFLHGTYEQYF.

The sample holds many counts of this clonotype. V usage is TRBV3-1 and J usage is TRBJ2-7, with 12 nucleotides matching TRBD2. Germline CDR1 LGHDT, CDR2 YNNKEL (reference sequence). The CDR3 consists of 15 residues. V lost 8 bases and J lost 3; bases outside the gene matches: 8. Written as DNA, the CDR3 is TGTGCCAGCTCGACCCGGACTAGCGGGAACTACGAGCAGTACTTC. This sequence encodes CASSTRTSGNYEQYF.